Below, one T cell receptor (beta chain) is given with its context. The antigen is unknown. A single heparinised blood sample, averaging around 120 mL, was obtained per donor. The data derive from a study of beta chain features in type 1 diabetes. Study-level results: More deletions and fewer insertions at VDJ junctions were seen in type 1 diabetes patients.

The CDR3 sequence is 13 residues long. The trim removed 6 bases at V and 7 bases at J, leaving 2 bases unmatched. Germline V lookup: CDR1 MDHEN, CDR2 SYDVKM. Sequenced material consisted of expressed TCRB transcripts (all of the isolated RNA was reverse transcribed). Sequencing used immunoSEQ multiplex PCR; TCRdb keeps in-frame clones, though not all of them. The sample contains hundreds of thousands of clones, roughly 12% of which appear only once. The rearrangement uses TRBV28 and TRBJ2-1; 11 bases line up with TRBD2. Sequenced input: naive CD4+ T cells from blood. The receptor comes from a man younger than 35 in good health. The CDR3 bases are TGTGCCAGCAGGGTAGCGGGGGGGAATGAGCAGTTCTTC. Translation gives CASRVAGGNEQFF.